The clone carrying this T cell receptor beta chain was found many times. As yet, its antigen is unknown. The time point is: persistent/refractory GD, antithyroid drugs over 5 years with positive TRAb. Following extraction of RNA from PBMCs, that RNA was used to make the TCR library. As a group, patients came from one endocrinology department in Xi'an, China. This sample was included in a study of regulatory T cells in long-lasting Graves disease. Combining iRepertoire HTBI primers with Arm-PCR of CDR3 regions, the authors built TCR beta libraries. Study processing details: From all samples, identification returned some 13 TRBJ and 60 or so TRBV segments. TCRdb passed the multiplex PCR reads through MiXCR, listing each CDR3 protein once. TCRdb assigned the V and J calls; the authors' analysis was not used. Here the sample spans 350,000 to 500,000 distinct CDR3 sequences, roughly a fifth being singletons.

Study findings and constraints: Persistent disease preferred TRBV28, TRBJ1-2 and TRBJ2-5; new disease, TRBV20-1 and TRBJ2-1. Fewer public clonotypes were shared by new patients (roughly 970) than by persistent patients (2,741).

In germline, CDR1 is SNHLY, CDR2 FYNNEI. The length of the CDR3 is 18 residues. With V trimmed by 10 bases and J by 5 bases, 19 bases remained unmatched. The sample consisted of peripheral blood mononuclear cells (PBMCs), taken when the disease was refractory, from a patient treated with antithyroid drugs. The gene calls are TRBV2 and TRBJ2-2, with TRBD2 identical over 10 bases. The receptor was derived from a female donor with Graves disease. The CDR3 loop reads CATQAPSPGLAYTGELFF. The DNA of the CDR3 is TGTGCCACCCAGGCCCCCAGCCCGGGACTAGCGTATACCGGGGAGCTGTTTTTT.